This entry concerns a single TCR beta chain. The entry originates in a study of blood T cell repertoires in COVID-19. Germline assignment: CDR1 SGDLS and CDR2 YYNGEE. The CDR3 spans 15 residues. After removal of 0 bases from V and 5 bases from J, the junction contained 5 bases not matched to a gene. TCRdb's table, derived via immunoSEQ multiplex PCR, lists solely in-frame clones and lacks some. Found here are fewer than 200,000 clones, about 80% of them singletons; the top ten hold about 7%. The V gene is TRBV9, the J gene TRBJ2-5; 9 positions match TRBD1. The sample was peripheral blood. The clonotype was recovered from a man between 60 and 70 years old with acute or convalescent COVID-19. Here the CDR3 DNA reads TGTGCCAGCAGCGTAGTCGGACAGGGGATGGAGACCCAGTACTTC. The encoded protein is CASSVVGQGMETQYF.